These 17 T cell receptor beta chains came from one sample sequenced in a study of low-dose radiotherapy and immunotherapy resistance in tumors. Regarding time point: after trial treatment. Documented treatment: LDRT plus nivolumab, ipilimumab, low-dose cyclophosphamide and aspirin (RACIN trial). TRAV- and TRBV-specific primers primed first-strand cDNA, covering alpha and beta chains. Over roughly 20 PCR cycles, TCRs were amplified from a constant-region primer and V-primer adapter. TCRdb recomputed calls from the reads with MiXCR, one row per CDR3 protein. Here the sample spans under 90,000 distinct CDR3 sequences, around a sixth being singletons. Sample: PBMCs, taken after low-dose radiotherapy plus immunotherapy. Receptors were obtained from a male donor with prostate cancer.

Note on this clonotype: One end of the junction varies from germline; a read error may be responsible. The chain recombines TRBV6-2 or TRBV6-3 with TRBJ2-7; possible D gene TRBD2, 6 bases. The CDR3 totals 18 residues. CDR1 and CDR2 from the germline V gene are MNHEY and SVGEGT. CDR3: CASSYGGTAYRSSYERYF. The CDR3 nucleotides are TGTGCCAGCAGTTACGGTGGGACTGCCTACCGGAGCTCCTACGAGCGGTACTTC.

This clonotype was seen a few times. The rearrangement uses TRBV7-9 and TRBJ1-4; D remains ambiguous. Trimming took 4 bases from V and 5 from J, leaving 5 bases between them. Germline V CDR1 and CDR2: SEHNR, FQNEAQ (reference sequence). This CDR3 is built from 12 residues. The CDR3 protein is CASSSRNEKLFF. CDR3 DNA: TGTGCCAGCAGCTCCAGAAATGAAAAACTGTTTTTT.

This clonotype was detected ten times or more. The CDR3 loop reads CASSSSRTPYGFADTQYF. Here the CDR3 DNA reads TGTGCCAGCAGCTCCTCAAGAACCCCCTACGGATTCGCAGATACGCAGTATTTT. This chain joins TRBV7-2 and TRBJ2-3; D remains ambiguous. CDR3 length: 18 residues. From germline, CDR1 is SGHTA and CDR2 FQGNSA. V lost 4 bases and J lost 4, with 24 bases in between.

The V gene is TRBV18, the J gene TRBJ1-5; no clear D. V shed 0 bases and J shed 5 bases, with 8 bases lying between them. The CDR3 loop spans 14 amino acids. In germline, CDR1 is KGHSH, CDR2 LQKENI. CDR3 bases: TGTGCCAGCTCACCACCGGGAGGACATCAGCCCCAGCATTTT. It translates to CASSPPGGHQPQHF.

This clonotype showed up just a few times. The chain joins TRBV27 to TRBJ2-5, with 7 bases aligning to TRBD2. Germline values: CDR1 MNHEY, CDR2 SMNVEV (reference sequence). The CDR3 extends over 14 amino acids. V dropped 2 bases and J dropped 2; count of bases not matched to a gene: 2. The CDR3 bases are TGTGCCAGCAGTTTAGAAGCGGGACAAGAGACCCAGTACTTC. Its translation: CASSLEAGQETQYF.

As for this clonotype: A far larger clone is one base from this, pointing to a likely read error. The chain combines TRBV28 with TRBJ2-1, with TRBD2 matching over 10 bases. The CDR3 sequence is 16 residues long. The junction had 15 bases not matched to a gene; V was cut back by 6 bases and J by 10 bases. The germline V gene encodes CDR1 MDHEN and CDR2 SYDVKM. The CDR3 reads CASRTPSSGSHYEQFF. The CDR3 DNA is TGTGCCAGCAGGACCCCCTCTAGCGGGAGCCACTACGAGCAGTTCTTC.

This clonotype was picked up many times. The chain recombines TRBV6-6 with TRBJ1-6, with TRBD1 as a possible D gene (6 bases). Germline CDR1 MNHNY, CDR2 SVGAGI (reference sequence). V was pared by 6 bases and J by 8 bases, with 14 bases between. This CDR3 spans 14 amino acids. CDR3 loop: CASRFTGRDSPLHF. CDR3 nucleotides: TGTGCCAGCAGATTTACAGGGAGGGATTCACCCCTCCACTTT.

This clonotype was recorded a few times. The rearrangement links TRBV6-6 to TRBJ1-1; possibly TRBD1 for D (5 bases). Per germline, CDR1 MNHNY and CDR2 SVGAGI (reference sequence). V was cut by 6 bases and J by 6 bases, with 14 bases left in between. This CDR3 spans 13 amino acids. CDR3 DNA: TGTGCCAGCAGCGCTGACAGTAGATCTGAAGCTTTCTTT. Amino acids: CASSADSRSEAFF.

This clonotype has at least ten counts. V and J are TRBV27 and TRBJ2-1, with 14 bases that match TRBD2. V was pared by 6 bases and J by 6 bases, with 10 bases of the junction left unmatched. The germline gives CDR1 MNHEY, CDR2 SMNVEV (reference sequence). The CDR3 contains 17 residues. This chain's CDR3 is CASRNPPGTSGSNEQFF. CDR3 nucleotides: TGTGCCAGCAGGAATCCCCCCGGGACTAGCGGGAGCAATGAGCAGTTCTTC.

This clonotype was counted at least ten times. The chain uses TRBV4-2 and TRBJ2-3; no firm D call. Trimming took 2 bases from V and 2 from J, leaving 14 bases between them. CDR3 length: 16 amino acids. CDR1 and CDR2 from the germline V gene are LGHNA and YNFKEQ. The CDR3 DNA sequence: TGTGCCAGCAGCCAATCACTTGGCGGATACACAGATACGCAGTATTTT. Its translation: CASSQSLGGYTDTQYF.

This clonotype was counted ten times or more. This chain connects TRBV7-9 to TRBJ1-2, with D maybe TRBD1 (6 bases). The CDR3 is 14 residues long. Germline loops: CDR1 SEHNR, CDR2 FQNEAQ (reference sequence). The V end lost 2 bases, the J end lost 3 bases, and 10 bases lay between the germline ends. The DNA of the CDR3 is TGTGCCAGCAGCTTATCTCAGGGGTACTATGGCTACACCTTC. Protein sequence: CASSLSQGYYGYTF.

The chain has TRBV7-2 and TRBJ2-5, with 7 nucleotides matching TRBD2. CDR1 is SGHTA and CDR2 is FQGNSA in the germline V gene. With 5 bases clipped from V and 5 bases from J, the junction kept 14 bases outside the gene matches. This CDR3 is built from 16 residues. The CDR3 region is CASSAAGLTSPETQYF. CDR3 DNA: TGTGCCAGCAGCGCCGCCGGTTTGACTAGCCCGGAGACCCAGTACTTC.

On this clonotype itself: Given a far larger clone just one base away, this is likely a sequencing read error. The chain employs TRBV6-2 or TRBV6-3 and TRBJ1-1, with D possibly TRBD1 on 5 matching bases. Germline loops: CDR1 MNHEY, CDR2 SVGEGT. Trimming took 6 bases from V and 12 from J, leaving 14 bases between them. This CDR3 region has 11 residues. CDR3 amino acids: CASSRGTRSFF. The CDR3 region has the DNA TGTGCCAGCAGCCGCGGGACGAGATCTTTCTTT.

This clonotype has a count of ten or more. The chain has TRBV3-1 and TRBJ2-2; 8 nucleotides agree with TRBD2. Germline V lookup: CDR1 LGHDT, CDR2 YNNKEL (reference sequence). The V and J ends lost 1 base and 3 bases, in that order; junction bases with no gene match: 10. This CDR3 has 18 residues. The CDR3: CASSQVTSAGGYTGELFF. CDR3 in DNA: TGTGCCAGCAGCCAAGTGACTAGCGCGGGGGGATACACCGGGGAGCTGTTTTTT.

The chain is built from TRBV3-1 and TRBJ2-2; no definite D call. Between the trimmed V and J ends, which lost 1 base and 5 bases, there was a span of 8 bases. The CDR3 has 14 amino acids. Per the germline V gene, CDR1 is LGHDT and CDR2 is YNNKEL (reference sequence). CDR3 loop: CASSQGLTTGELFF. DNA for the CDR3: TGTGCCAGCAGCCAAGGGCTTACTACCGGGGAGCTGTTTTTT.

CDR3 protein: CASSLGFQGGNIQYF. Written as DNA, the CDR3 is TGTGCCAGCAGTTTAGGGTTCCAGGGAGGGAACATTCAGTACTTC. This chain uses TRBV28 with TRBJ2-4; 7 bases are a match to TRBD2. Germline loops: CDR1 MDHEN, CDR2 SYDVKM. The length of the CDR3 is 15 residues. The junction had 8 bases not matched to a gene; V was cut back by 2 bases and J by 7 bases.

This clonotype was counted many times. The rearrangement links TRBV4-3 to TRBJ1-2, with D uncertain. Germline assignment: CDR1 LGHNA and CDR2 YSLEER. V dropped 0 bases and J dropped 4 bases, with 6 bases sitting between them. The length of the CDR3 is 13 residues. The CDR3 DNA is TGCGCCAGCAGCCAAGAAGCTGCCTATGGCTACACCTTC. It translates to CASSQEAAYGYTF.